These T cell receptor beta chains were read from a single sample in a study of regulatory T cells. Here immunoSEQ multiplex PCR was the method, and the copy in TCRdb shows in-frame clones only, minus some. Among more than 25,000 clones, around 90% were seen once, and the ten largest hold 1.5% to 1.8%. The sequenced sample consisted of conventional CD4+ T cells sorted from blood. These TCRs come from a person under 35 with CD3G deficiency. The conserved cysteine and the conserved F or W are not part of the CDR3 here.

v_call	cdr3_aa
TRBV6-1	ASSPQGNYGYT
TRBV20-1	SANRVHGYT
TRBV6-1	ASDSGAEQY
TRBV28	ASTSASSYNEQF
TRBV6-1	ASRLNYGYT
TRBV5-1	ASSREGQPNYGYT
TRBV28	ASSLGYNQPQH
TRBV19	ASSFRQGANTGELF
TRBV7-2	ASSLQGTGAAPLH
TRBV7-9	ASSLERDYWAHNEQF
TRBV7-3	ASSLLQGPSTDTQY